This T cell receptor beta chain was identified in a study of early T cells in non-severe SARS-CoV-2 infection. A single record per CDR3 protein comes from TCRdb applying MiXCR to the 5' RACE reads. In the table there are more than 65,000 distinct CDR3 sequences, 3.5% to 6% of which are singletons. Germline lookup yields CDR1 DFQATT and CDR2 SNEGSKA (reference sequence). With 5 bases removed from V and 6 bases from J, the gap between germline ends came to 11 bases. CDR3 length equals 13 residues. This clonotype originated in an adult who was a healthcare worker with PCR-confirmed SARS-CoV-2 infection or an uninfected control (not recorded which). The donor label of this sample is uncertain. The material was whole blood, obtained at baseline. This chain joins TRBV20-1 and TRBJ1-6, with D unclear. CDR3 sequence (DNA): TGCAGTGCTGGGAGTTTCCTTAATTCACCCCTCCACTTT. This codes for CSAGSFLNSPLHF.